This note documents a single T cell receptor (beta chain) sequence. Its antigen remains unidentified. These data belong to a study of human T cells and chemical hapten exposure. Study-level points and caveats: Those TCRs sitting above 1 in 1000 frequency stayed the same with DPC sensitization.

The time point denotes: patch test 1, 2 weeks after DPC sensitization. Documented treatment: therapeutic diphenylcyclopropenone sensitization with weekly scalp DPC. The germline gives CDR1 MNHEY, CDR2 SMNVEV (reference sequence). The germline V and J ends were trimmed by 8 bases and 3 bases, with 13 bases remaining between them. This CDR3 has 14 residues. TCRdb redid the calling of the RACE reads with MiXCR, one entry per CDR3 protein. The sample lists 65,000 to 95,000 distinct CDR3 sequences, over 9.5% occurring once. The TCR sequence derives from a woman in her sixties or seventies with alopecia areata. Some clones in this sample may be carry-over from other donors' samples. The chain links TRBV27 to TRBJ2-2, with D possibly called TRBD1 or TRBD2 (6 bases each). Here the sequenced sample was whole blood, taken in connection with sensitization to the hapten diphenylcyclopropenone (DPC). The CDR3 loop is CASQGGQYTGELFF. CDR3 DNA: TGTGCCAGCCAGGGAGGACAGTACACCGGGGAGCTGTTTTTT.